Below are 10 T cell receptor beta chains sequenced from a single sample in a study of post-analysis software for immune sequencing data. Notes on the study in general: Elevated frequency relative to controls characterized roughly five TRBV segments in patients, TRBV5-6, TRBV5-1 and TRBV20-1 among them.

Their antigen targets remain unknown. Researchers reported that TCR beta cDNA libraries carried unique molecular identifiers. TCRdb passed the PCR reads through MiXCR, listing each CDR3 protein once. The sample holds about 540,000 distinct CDR3 sequences; 34% are singletons and the top ten take around 5.9%. Sequenced material: blood. The receptors were sampled from a girl aged 2-17 years with multiple sclerosis.

This chain uses TRBV7-2 with TRBJ2-1, with TRBD2 matching 10 bases. V was clipped by 5 bases and J by 9 bases; unmatched bases: 10. Germline values: CDR1 SGHTA, CDR2 FQGNSA. CDR3 length: 15 residues. The CDR3 bases are TGTGCCAGCAGCCCCCAGCGGGAGGGCCATCGTGAGCAGTTCTTC. Protein sequence: CASSPQREGHREQFF.

This clonotype was detected a few times. The chain has TRBV4-1 and TRBJ2-3; tentatively, D is TRBD1 or TRBD2 (5 bases each). V was clipped by 2 bases and J by 1 base, with 13 bases between them. The CDR3 is 16 residues long. The germline V gene encodes CDR1 MGHRA and CDR2 YSYEKL. CDR3 DNA: TGCGCCAGCAGCCAAATACCGGGACGGCGCACAGATACGCAGTATTTT. It codes for CASSQIPGRRTDTQYF.

V and J are TRBV7-9 and TRBJ2-7; 11 bases align to TRBD2. V shed 1 base, J shed 7 bases, and the junction held 9 bases outside the gene matches. Germline V gene sequence: CDR1 SEHNR, CDR2 FQNEAQ (reference sequence). This CDR3 spans 16 amino acids. The CDR3 sequence is CASSLVSGGAHNEQYF. The CDR3, as DNA: TGTGCCAGCAGCTTAGTTAGCGGGGGGGCCCACAATGAGCAGTACTTC.

The sample holds a few counts of this clonotype. The chain employs TRBV7-9 and TRBJ2-3; D unresolved. The germline V gene encodes CDR1 SEHNR and CDR2 FQNEAQ (reference sequence). The length of the CDR3 is 13 residues. CDR3 loop: CVLLVPNTDTQYF. CDR3 nucleotides: TGTGTATTATTAGTCCCAAACACAGATACGCAGTATTTT.

The rearrangement uses TRBV7-2 and TRBJ2-1, with 10 bases aligning to TRBD2. Germline V lookup: CDR1 SGHTA, CDR2 FQGNSA. Unmatched junction bases numbered 7, after V lost 5 bases and J lost 6 bases. The CDR3 loop spans 15 amino acids. In nucleotides, the CDR3 is TGTGCCAGCAGCGTTAGCGGGAGGTTGGGCAATGAGCAGTTCTTC. It codes for CASSVSGRLGNEQFF.

The chain links TRBV7-9 to TRBJ2-6, with D unresolved. The CDR3 runs to 16 residues. CDR1 SEHNR and CDR2 FQNEAQ come from the germline V gene (reference sequence). The ends were cut back, 1 base at V and 5 bases at J, with 12 bases in the middle. CDR3 amino acids: CASSLGSTVRANVLTF. In DNA form, the CDR3 reads TGTGCCAGCAGCTTAGGGTCCACGGTGCGGGCCAACGTCCTGACTTTC.

In this sample, this clonotype turned up a few times. This chain links TRBV10-1 with TRBJ2-5, with TRBD2 as a possible D gene (6 bases). This CDR3 is built from 15 residues. Trimming removed 3 bases at V and 5 bases at J, with 16 bases between. The germline V gene has CDR1 WNHNN and CDR2 SYGVQD (reference sequence). For the CDR3, the DNA is TGCGCCAGCAGTGATCGGGGTGGACTATCGGAGACCCAGTACTTC. This sequence encodes CASSDRGGLSETQYF.

V usage is TRBV20-1 and J usage is TRBJ1-5, with 8 bases lining up with TRBD1. The CDR3 loop spans 14 amino acids. The trim removed 1 base at V and 5 bases at J, leaving 4 bases unmatched. Germline V gives CDR1 DFQATT, CDR2 SNEGSKA (reference sequence). CDR3 DNA sequence: TGCAGTGCTAGAGGGACAGGGTGGGATCAGCCCCAGCATTTT. This encodes CSARGTGWDQPQHF.

This clonotype was observed many times. The chain employs TRBV5-1 and TRBJ1-1; 8 positions agree with TRBD1. Trimming cost V 4 bases and J 0 bases; bases outside gene matches: 5. Per the germline V gene, CDR1 is SGHRS and CDR2 is YFSETQ. The CDR3 has 15 amino acids. The CDR3 DNA reads as TGCGCCAGCAGCCGAGGACAGGGAATGAACACTGAAGCTTTCTTT. It codes for CASSRGQGMNTEAFF.

The V call is TRBV29-1, the J call TRBJ2-3; 9 bases agree with TRBD1. The CDR3 has 15 amino acids. CDR1 is SQVTM, CDR2 ANQGSEA, per germline. Trimming took 3 bases from V and 6 from J; bases not matched to a gene: 10. In DNA, the CDR3 is TGCAGCGTTGAGTTTAGACAGGGGGATCTCGATACGCAGTATTTT. This encodes CSVEFRQGDLDTQYF.